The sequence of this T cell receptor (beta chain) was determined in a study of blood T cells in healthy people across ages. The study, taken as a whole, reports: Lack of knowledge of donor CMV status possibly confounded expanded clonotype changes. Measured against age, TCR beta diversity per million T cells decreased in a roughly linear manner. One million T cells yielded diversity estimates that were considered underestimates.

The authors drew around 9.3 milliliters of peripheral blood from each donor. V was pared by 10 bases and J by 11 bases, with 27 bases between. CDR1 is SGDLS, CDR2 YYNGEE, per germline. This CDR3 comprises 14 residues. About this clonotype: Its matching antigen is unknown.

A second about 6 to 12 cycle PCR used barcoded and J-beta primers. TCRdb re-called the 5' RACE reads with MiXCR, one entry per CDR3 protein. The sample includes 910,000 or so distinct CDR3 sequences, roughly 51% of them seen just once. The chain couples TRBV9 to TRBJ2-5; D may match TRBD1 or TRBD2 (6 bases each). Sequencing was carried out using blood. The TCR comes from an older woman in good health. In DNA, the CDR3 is TGTGCCGGGACTGTAGTCCCAGGGGTGAATGAGCAGTACTTC. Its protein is CAGTVVPGVNEQYF.